This T cell receptor beta chain was retrieved from a study of blood T cell repertoires in COVID-19. Overall study: Samples taken during acute and convalescent COVID-19 were collected in the United States, Italy and Spain. T cells, B-cell-depleted T cells, or PBMCs provided the cDNA or gDNA that served as material.

The cohort comprised adults aged about 18 to 100 years residing in 20 to 30 US areas. Before being deemed recovered, Cohort 3 donors had two negative PCRs, clearance, or symptom resolution. Some clones are missing from TCRdb's copy, which holds only in-frame ones; the method was immunoSEQ multiplex PCR. The table includes roughly 170,000 clones, roughly four fifths detected once. CDR1 and CDR2 (germline): KGHSH, LQKENI. The CDR3 is 15 residues long. Trimming cost V 3 bases and J 5 bases, with 14 bases left between them. The receptor's source is a man between 45 and 60 years old who had recovered from COVID-19. The sequenced sample consisted of PBMCs or T cells enriched from blood (not recorded which). The chain combines TRBV18 with TRBJ1-5; TRBD1 is a possible D gene (5 bases). The CDR3 region has the DNA TGTGCCAGCTCACCGGCGGGGGGAGGGCATCAGCCCCAGCATTTT. Protein: CASSPAGGGHQPQHF.